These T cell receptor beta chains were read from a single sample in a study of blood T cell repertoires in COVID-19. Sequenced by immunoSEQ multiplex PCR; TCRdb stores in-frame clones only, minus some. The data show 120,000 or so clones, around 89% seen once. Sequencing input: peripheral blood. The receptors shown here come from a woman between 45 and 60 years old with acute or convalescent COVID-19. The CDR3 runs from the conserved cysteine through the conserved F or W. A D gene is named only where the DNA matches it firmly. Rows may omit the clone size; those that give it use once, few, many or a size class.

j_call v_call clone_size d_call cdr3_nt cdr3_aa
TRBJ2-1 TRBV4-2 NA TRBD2 TGTGCCAGCAGCCAAGGAACTAGCGCCTACAATGAGCAGTTCTTC CASSQGTSAYNEQFF
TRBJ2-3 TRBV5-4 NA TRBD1 TGTGCCAGCAGCTCCCGTTATTTCCGGGACAGGGGGACAGATACGCAGTATTTT CASSSRYFRDRGTDTQYF
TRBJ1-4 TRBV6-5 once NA TGTGCCAGCAGTAGGGGGGGGTACGATAATGAAAAACTGTTTTTT CASSRGGYDNEKLFF
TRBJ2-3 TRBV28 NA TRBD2 TGTGCCAGCAGTTCGGCGGGAGGGCCAACAGATACGCAGTATTTT CASSSAGGPTDTQYF
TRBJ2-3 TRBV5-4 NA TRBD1 TGTGCCAGCAGCTTCGGTACAGGGGAAGATACGCAGTATTTT CASSFGTGEDTQYF
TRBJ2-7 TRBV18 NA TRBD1 TGTGCCAGCTCACCCGGACAGGGGAGCTCCTACGAGCAGTACTTC CASSPGQGSSYEQYF
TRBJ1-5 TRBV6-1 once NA TGTGCCAGCAGTGAGGGACGGAGGGCCGGCAATCAGCCCCAGCATTTT CASSEGRRAGNQPQHF
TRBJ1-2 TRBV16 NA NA TGTGCCAGCAGCCAAGGGGGCCAGAACTATGGCTACACCTTC CASSQGGQNYGYTF
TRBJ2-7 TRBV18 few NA TGTGCCAGCTCACGCCAGGGAAGAGGCGAGCAGTACTTC CASSRQGRGEQYF
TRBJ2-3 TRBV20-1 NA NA TGCAGCCTGGCGGTTACAGATACGCAGTATTTT CSLAVTDTQYF
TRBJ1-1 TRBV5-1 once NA TGCGCCAGCAGCGGGGCTACTGAAGCTTTCTTT CASSGATEAFF
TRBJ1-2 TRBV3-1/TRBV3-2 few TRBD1 TGTGCCAGCAGCCAAGCGGGACAGCCTGGCTATGGCTACACCTTC CASSQAGQPGYGYTF
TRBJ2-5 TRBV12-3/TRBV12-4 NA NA TGTGCCAGCAGCACGACAAGTCAAGAGACCCAGTACTTC CASSTTSQETQYF
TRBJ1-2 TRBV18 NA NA TGTGCCAGCTCACCACCGGGCGGGATAGGGGATGGCTACACCTTC CASSPPGGIGDGYTF
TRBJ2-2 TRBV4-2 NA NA TGTGCCAGCAGCCTGCGTGCGGTCTCCGGGGAGCTGTTTTTT CASSLRAVSGELFF
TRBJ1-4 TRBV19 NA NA TGTGCCAGTAGTTTCAGGATCCCGATCCGCGAAAAACTGTTTTTT CASSFRIPIREKLFF
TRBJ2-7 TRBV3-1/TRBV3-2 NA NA TGTGCCAGCAGCCAAGATCCCGACCCTAGCTCCTACGAGCAGTACTTC CASSQDPDPSSYEQYF
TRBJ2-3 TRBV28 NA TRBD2 TGTGCCAGCAGTTCCACAGGCGGGACTAGCGGGAGTCTGACAGATACGCAGTATTTT CASSSTGGTSGSLTDTQYF
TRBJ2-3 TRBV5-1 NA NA TGCGCCAGCTCCGAAAGCGGGGATACGCAGTATTTT CASSESGDTQYF
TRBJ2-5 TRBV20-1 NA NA TGCAGTGCTAGGTTCGGGGAGACCCAGTACTTC CSARFGETQYF